Below are 24 T cell receptor beta chains sequenced from a single sample in a study of cytomegalovirus exposure and HLA in healthy donors. Both 60 Vbeta primers and 13 Jbeta primers went into the PCR. Some clones are missing from TCRdb's copy, which holds only in-frame ones; the method was immunoSEQ multiplex PCR. Of fewer than 300,000 clones listed, approximately 80% are singletons. The sequenced sample was PBMCs. The receptors come from a girl aged 2 to 9 in good health and CMV-seronegative.

V usage is TRBV10-1 and J usage is TRBJ2-2; 8 bases match TRBD2. Germline V gene data show CDR1 as WNHNN and CDR2 as SYGVQD (reference sequence). This CDR3 has 17 residues. The V and J ends lost 0 bases and 5 bases, in that order; junction bases with no gene match: 8. This CDR3 is CASSESLAGGRTGELFF. The CDR3 nucleotides read TGCGCCAGCAGTGAGTCCCTGGCGGGGGGCAGGACCGGGGAGCTGTTTTTT.

This sequence joins TRBV5-6 and TRBJ2-4; TRBD1 is a possible D gene (5 bases). The CDR3 is 14 residues long. The germline V gene has CDR1 SGHDT and CDR2 YYEEEE. V was pared by 0 bases and J by 4 bases, with 8 bases between. The CDR3 region is CASSLGTRKNIQYF. DNA of the CDR3: TGTGCCAGCAGCTTGGGGACAAGGAAAAACATTCAGTACTTC.

The gene calls are TRBV6-5 and TRBJ2-5, with D possibly being TRBD1 (6 bases). CDR1 and CDR2 from the germline V gene are MNHEY and SVGAGI. V was cut by 2 bases and J by 2 bases, with 15 bases left in between. The CDR3 covers 16 residues. In nucleotides, the CDR3 is TGTGCCAGCAGTTACACTCAAACAGGGCCTCAAGAGACCCAGTACTTC. Amino acids: CASSYTQTGPQETQYF.

This chain connects TRBV9 to TRBJ2-1; 7 bases fit TRBD2. V lost 5 bases to trimming and J lost 6 bases; unmatched junction nucleotides: 5. Germline V lookup: CDR1 SGDLS, CDR2 YYNGEE. This CDR3 is built from 13 residues. The DNA for the CDR3 is TGTGCCAGCAGTGGGGGGGGTCTCAATGAGCAGTTCTTC. This codes for CASSGGGLNEQFF.

V and J are TRBV28 and TRBJ1-5, with D perhaps matching TRBD1 (6 bases). V was shortened by 2 bases and J by 2 bases, with 16 bases between the two germline ends. Germline-derived CDR1 and CDR2 are MDHEN and SYDVKM. CDR3 length equals 17 residues. The CDR3 sequence: CASSLVVGGMGNQPQHF. CDR3 coding DNA: TGTGCCAGCAGTTTAGTTGTAGGGGGTATGGGCAATCAGCCCCAGCATTTT. Combining the CDR3 with reference TRBV28 and TRBJ1-5 gives the whole variable domain DVKVTQSSRYLVKRTGEKVFLECVQDMDHENMFWYRQDPGLGLRLIYFSYDVKMKEKGDIPEGYSVSREKKERFSLILESASTNQTSMYLCASSLVVGGMGNQPQHFGDGTRLSIL.

The J gene is TRBJ2-3, the V gene TRBV25-1; perhaps TRBD1 as D (5 bases). CDR3 size: 15 residues. Germline V gene lookup returns CDR1 MGHDK and CDR2 SYGVNS. Trimming pared 2 bases from V and 1 base from J, leaving 10 bases between. Here the CDR3 reads CASSEISRGTDTQYF. As DNA, the CDR3 is TGTGCCAGCAGTGAAATCTCCAGGGGCACAGATACGCAGTATTTT.

The V gene is TRBV4-1, the J gene TRBJ1-5; no definite D call. Germline V CDR1 and CDR2: MGHRA, YSYEKL. The CDR3 runs to 14 residues. V dropped 4 bases and J dropped 7 bases, with 14 bases sitting between them. The DNA of the CDR3 is TGCGCCAGCAGCCGCGGACTTGTCGGGCAGCCCCAGCATTTT. Translating gives CASSRGLVGQPQHF.

The chain employs TRBV7-9 and TRBJ2-2; 8 bases match TRBD2. This CDR3 contains 18 residues. CDR1 and CDR2 from the germline V gene are SEHNR and FQNEAQ (reference sequence). V lost 5 bases, J lost 2 bases, and 13 bases stayed unmatched. The CDR3 coding sequence is TGTGCCAGCAGCCTTTCGACTAGCGTTCTGACAAACACCGGGGAGCTGTTTTTT. The encoded protein is CASSLSTSVLTNTGELFF.

The V and J genes are TRBV10-3 and TRBJ1-1; perhaps TRBD1 as D (5 bases). Germline V gene data show CDR1 as ENHRY and CDR2 as SYGVKD. V dropped 1 base and J dropped 7 bases, with 10 bases sitting between them. The CDR3 covers 13 residues. CDR3: CAISELEGREAFF. The CDR3 nucleotides read TGTGCCATCAGTGAGTTGGAGGGACGTGAAGCTTTCTTT.

This sequence joins TRBV13 and TRBJ2-7; TRBD2 matches 11 bases. CDR1 is PRHDT and CDR2 is FYEKMQ in the germline V gene (reference sequence). Unmatched junction bases numbered 7, after V lost 5 bases and J lost 4 bases. The CDR3 is 15 residues long. The CDR3 sequence is CASSKPTSGAYEQYF. The DNA of the CDR3 is TGTGCCAGCAGCAAACCGACTAGCGGGGCATACGAGCAGTACTTC.

The chain is built from TRBV10-1 and TRBJ2-7; 9 positions agree with TRBD2. V gave up 1 base and J gave up 2 bases; unmatched junction bases: 9. Germline lookup yields CDR1 WNHNN and CDR2 SYGVQD (reference sequence). The CDR3 runs to 17 residues. CDR3 bases: TGCGCCAGCAGTGAGTTTCCTAGCGGGAATCCAACCTACGAGCAGTACTTC. This sequence encodes CASSEFPSGNPTYEQYF.

The chain uses TRBV10-3 and TRBJ1-1, with a possible D match to TRBD1 (5 bases). CDR3 length equals 13 residues. The V gene's germline CDR1 is ENHRY and CDR2 SYGVKD. The V gene lost 4 bases and the J gene lost 4 bases, with 10 bases spanning the gap. The CDR3 DNA is TGTGCCATCAGTGGATTCAGGGCCACTGAAGCTTTCTTT. Its translation is CAISGFRATEAFF.

The chain couples TRBV29-1 to TRBJ1-3, with D maybe TRBD1 (5 bases). The CDR3 covers 11 residues. Trimming pared 5 bases from V and 9 bases from J, leaving 11 bases between. CDR1 and CDR2 from the germline V gene are SQVTM and ANQGSEA. The CDR3 sequence is CSVSAGLTIYF. In DNA form, the CDR3 reads TGCAGCGTTTCCGCAGGGCTCACCATATATTTT.

This clone was counted only a few times. The CDR3 nucleotides read TGTGCCAGCAGTCTCGGGACAGATTACAATGAGCAGTTCTTC. Translated, it gives CASSLGTDYNEQFF. The chain couples TRBV28 to TRBJ2-1; TRBD1 agrees at 7 bases. Germline V gives CDR1 MDHEN, CDR2 SYDVKM. CDR3 length: 14 amino acids. The V segment lost 5 bases and the J segment 4 bases; nucleotides outside the gene matches: 5.

The V and J genes are TRBV4-2 and TRBJ1-6; D not resolved. The CDR3 spans 16 residues. Germline V CDR1 and CDR2: LGHNA, YNFKEQ. The germline V and J ends were trimmed by 0 bases and 9 bases, with 15 bases remaining between them. Here the CDR3 reads CASSQDTRAAGSPLHF. The CDR3 region has the DNA TGTGCCAGCAGCCAAGATACGAGGGCGGCCGGTTCACCCCTCCACTTT.

This clone was seen just once. The chain combines TRBV7-6 with TRBJ2-5, with a tentative D call TRBD1 (5 bases). V was clipped by 4 bases and J by 1 base, with 13 bases between them. CDR3 length: 15 amino acids. Looked up from germline, CDR1 is SGHVS and CDR2 is FNYEAQ. This chain's CDR3 is CASSSNRFPQETQYF. CDR3 nucleotides: TGTGCCAGCAGCTCAAACAGGTTCCCCCAAGAGACCCAGTACTTC.

The rearrangement links TRBV28 to TRBJ1-4; D is possibly TRBD1 (5 bases). The CDR3 contains 15 residues. Germline V gene lookup returns CDR1 MDHEN and CDR2 SYDVKM. The V end lost 6 bases, the J end lost 0 bases, and 11 bases lay between the germline ends. The CDR3 sequence: CASRGEDATNEKLFF. The CDR3, as DNA: TGTGCCAGCAGAGGGGAAGATGCAACTAATGAAAAACTGTTTTTT.

This chain connects TRBV9 to TRBJ2-1, with 9 positions matching TRBD2. Germline CDR1 is SGDLS and CDR2 is YYNGEE. V lost 1 base to trimming and J lost 0 bases; unmatched junction nucleotides: 8. The CDR3 covers 18 residues. This CDR3 reads CASSVRASGTSSYNEQFF. In DNA, the CDR3 is TGTGCCAGCAGCGTAAGGGCTAGCGGGACGAGCTCCTACAATGAGCAGTTCTTC.

This chain connects TRBV5-6 to TRBJ2-3, with TRBD2 matching 7 bases. The CDR3 covers 14 residues. In germline, CDR1 is SGHDT, CDR2 YYEEEE. V lost 9 bases and J lost 4; bases outside the gene matches: 11. This chain's CDR3 is CATNVGSGADTQYF. CDR3 DNA: TGTGCCACCAACGTAGGGAGCGGGGCAGATACGCAGTATTTT.

V is TRBV6-5 and J is TRBJ2-2, with D perhaps matching TRBD2 (5 bases). The CDR3 consists of 15 residues. Trimming took 3 bases from V and 8 from J, leaving 16 bases between them. Germline CDR1 is MNHEY and CDR2 is SVGAGI. The CDR3 is CASSYGGSYFGELFF. In DNA form, the CDR3 reads TGTGCCAGCAGTTATGGTGGGAGTTATTTTGGGGAGCTGTTTTTT.

This clone came up once. This sequence joins TRBV29-1 and TRBJ2-7; maybe TRBD2 (5 bases). Germline-derived CDR1 and CDR2 are SQVTM and ANQGSEA. Trimming stripped 2 bases from V and 3 bases from J, with 14 bases between. CDR3 length: 14 residues. The CDR3 loop reads CSVETGSSSYEQYF. The CDR3 bases are TGCAGCGTTGAAACGGGGTCATCAAGCTACGAGCAGTACTTC.

This clone was found once. The V call is TRBV7-9, the J call TRBJ1-5; 7 bases are shared with TRBD1. The CDR3 sequence is 18 residues long. J was trimmed by 0 bases and V by 4 bases; bases with no gene match: 12. The germline gives CDR1 SEHNR, CDR2 FQNEAQ (reference sequence). The CDR3: CASSSGIRGLGSNQPQHF. As DNA, the CDR3 is TGTGCCAGCAGCTCGGGTATTAGGGGGCTCGGTAGCAATCAGCCCCAGCATTTT.

This clone appeared a single time. Compared with germline, one end of the junction differs, possibly owing to a read error. Here the CDR3 reads CSSSLNWEVFSNTEAFF. DNA for the CDR3: TGTTCCAGCAGCTTAAATTGGGAGGTTTTTTCTAACACTGAAGCTTTCTTT. The chain has TRBV7-9 and TRBJ1-1; D remains ambiguous. This CDR3 contains 17 residues. Germline-derived CDR1 and CDR2 are SEHNR and FQNEAQ (reference sequence).

This chain joins TRBV9 and TRBJ2-3, with D tentatively TRBD2 (6 bases). Germline CDR1 and CDR2: SGDLS and YYNGEE. The CDR3 consists of 16 residues. Trimming took off 2 bases at V and 4 bases at J, with 17 bases between the two ends. As DNA, the CDR3 is TGTGCCAGCAGCGTGCGAGGACTACGCGGCGCAGATACGCAGTATTTT. It codes for CASSVRGLRGADTQYF.